The text below deals with one TCR beta chain. The antigen is undetermined. This CDR3 contains 13 residues. Per the germline V gene, CDR1 is SGHAT and CDR2 is FQDESV (reference sequence). V lost 2 bases and J 8 bases, leaving 10 bases between the germline ends. A second about 6 to 11 cycle PCR used barcoded and J-beta primers. TCRdb analysed the 5' RACE reads with MiXCR anew, one entry per CDR3 protein. The sample records roughly 800,000 distinct CDR3 sequences, 58% being singletons. This specimen comes from a study of blood T cells in healthy people across ages. Overall study findings and caveats: Naive T cell percentage and TCR beta diversity correlated strongly. In older individuals, TCR beta diversity per million T cells was lower, falling roughly linearly with age.

This clonotype was sampled from a man aged 30 to 39 in good health. Input material: blood. This chain links TRBV11-1 with TRBJ2-1; D gene ambiguous. As DNA, the CDR3 is TGTGCCAGCAGCTTAATTCCACGTGATGAGCAGTTCTTC. Its translation: CASSLIPRDEQFF. Complete variable domain (other parts from reference TRBV11-1 and TRBJ2-1): EAEVAQSPRYKITEKSQAVAFWCDPISGHATLYWYRQILGQGPELLVQFQDESVVDDSQLPKDRFSAERLKGVDSTLKIQPAELGDSAMYLCASSLIPRDEQFFGPGTRLTVL.